One and the same sample provided the 20 T cell receptor beta chains below, sequenced in a study of T cell repertoires in cytomegalovirus infection. TCRdb re-analysed the reads in MiXCR, keeping a single row per CDR3 protein. The sample has about 230,000 distinct CDR3 sequences, roughly 6.5% seen once. The sequenced sample consisted of PBMCs. These receptors were collected from a human donor in good health (CMV status not recorded). Some clones in this sample may be carry-over from other donors' samples.

This clonotype was picked up many times. The chain employs TRBV7-2 and TRBJ1-4, with 7 nucleotides matching TRBD1. Germline V gives CDR1 SGHTA, CDR2 FQGNSA. V lost 4 bases to trimming and J lost 0 bases; unmatched junction nucleotides: 5. The length of the CDR3 is 16 residues. The CDR3, as DNA: TGTGCCAGCAGCTCGGGACAGCTTGCAACTAATGAAAAACTGTTTTTT. Protein product: CASSSGQLATNEKLFF.

This clonotype was picked up many times. This chain connects TRBV6-2 or TRBV6-3 to TRBJ1-4; D is ambiguous. The CDR3 is 14 residues long. Germline assignment: CDR1 MNHEY and CDR2 SVGEGT. V was pared by 2 bases and J by 10 bases, with 14 bases between. The CDR3, as DNA: TGTGCCAGCAGTTACACACCTCTGGACGGAAAACTGTTTTTT. It is translated as CASSYTPLDGKLFF.

There are many counts of this clonotype. This chain uses TRBV2 with TRBJ1-4; D ambiguous. The CDR3 consists of 16 residues. V lost 2 bases, J lost 0 bases, and 10 bases lay in between. Germline CDR1 reads SNHLY; CDR2 reads FYNNEI. The CDR3: CASSEKDFATNEKLFF. CDR3 DNA: TGTGCCAGCAGTGAAAAAGATTTTGCAACTAATGAAAAACTGTTTTTT.

This clonotype showed up many times. The chain employs TRBV29-1 and TRBJ1-1, with 7 bases fitting TRBD1. V shed 3 bases, J shed 1 base, and the junction held 2 bases outside the gene matches. The CDR3 length is 13 residues. Germline CDR1 reads SQVTM; CDR2 reads ANQGSEA. CDR3 protein: CSVDRTGNTEAFF. The DNA of the CDR3 is TGCAGCGTTGATCGGACAGGGAACACTGAAGCTTTCTTT.

The chain couples TRBV7-9 to TRBJ1-5; D is unresolved. V was cut by 5 bases and J by 0 bases, with 8 bases left in between. The CDR3 has 14 residues. Germline assignment: CDR1 SEHNR and CDR2 FQNEAQ (reference sequence). The CDR3 sequence is CASSRLNSNQPQHF. CDR3 DNA: TGTGCCAGCAGCCGCCTTAATAGCAATCAGCCCCAGCATTTT.

In this sample, this clonotype turned up many times. The CDR3 region has the DNA TGTGCCAGCAGCTTGTTTGTTAGCGTCGGGACAGATACGCAGTATTTT. Amino acid sequence: CASSLFVSVGTDTQYF. The gene calls are TRBV5-4 and TRBJ2-3, with D possibly being TRBD2 (5 bases). V shed 1 base and J shed 3 bases, with 15 bases lying between them. Germline-derived CDR1 and CDR2 are SGHNT and YYREEE (reference sequence). The CDR3 runs to 16 residues.

This clonotype was observed many times. The V call is TRBV29-1, the J call TRBJ1-4, with TRBD1 matching over 7 bases. Trimming cost V 6 bases and J 10 bases; bases outside gene matches: 11. The CDR3 is made up of 13 amino acids. Germline values: CDR1 SQVTM, CDR2 ANQGSEA. In DNA form, the CDR3 reads TGCAGCGTGACCGGGACAGTTAATTCAAAACTGTTTTTT. This translates into CSVTGTVNSKLFF.

This clonotype has at least ten counts. V is TRBV12-3 or TRBV12-4 and J is TRBJ2-2, with D perhaps matching TRBD1 (6 bases). This CDR3 has 15 amino acids. V was pared by 4 bases and J by 0 bases, with 9 bases between. The CDR3 DNA sequence: TGTGCCAGCAGTTCGGGGACACCGAACACCGGGGAGCTGTTTTTT. Translated: CASSSGTPNTGELFF.

This clonotype has ten or more counts. The chain joins TRBV7-2 to TRBJ1-1, with 8 bases identical to TRBD1. Trimming at V came to 5 bases and at J to 1 base, leaving 6 bases not matched to a gene. This CDR3 has 15 amino acids. The germline V gene has CDR1 SGHTA and CDR2 FQGNSA. CDR3 protein: CASSPSGQGNTEAFF. In DNA, the CDR3 is TGTGCCAGCAGCCCAAGCGGACAGGGGAACACTGAAGCTTTCTTT.

This clonotype has a count of ten or more. In nucleotides, the CDR3 is TGTGCTAGTGATCAGGACAGGGTGGTCACTGAAGCTTTCTTT. Translation: CASDQDRVVTEAFF. V is TRBV12-5 and J is TRBJ1-1, with 8 nucleotides matching TRBD1. The germline V gene encodes CDR1 LGHNT and CDR2 FRNRAP. This CDR3 comprises 14 residues. The trim removed 7 bases at V and 4 bases at J, leaving 8 bases unmatched.

In this sample, this clonotype turned up many times. The J gene is TRBJ2-2, the V gene TRBV7-2, with 10 bases lining up with TRBD1. Germline V CDR1 and CDR2: SGHTA, FQGNSA. This CDR3 region has 16 residues. Trimming removed 4 bases from V and 2 bases from J; junction bases left unmatched: 4. CDR3 protein: CASSWRQGANTGELFF. The CDR3 DNA is TGTGCCAGCAGCTGGAGACAGGGGGCTAACACCGGGGAGCTGTTTTTT.

The rearrangement links TRBV4-3 to TRBJ1-6, with 7 positions matching TRBD1. CDR1 is LGHNA, CDR2 YSLEER, per germline. The CDR3 sequence is 16 residues long. J was trimmed by 2 bases and V by 3 bases; bases with no gene match: 4. The chain's CDR3 is CASSQEDRTYNSPLHF. The CDR3 nucleotides read TGCGCCAGCAGCCAGGAGGACAGGACCTATAATTCACCCCTCCACTTT.

This clonotype was counted many times. The chain carries TRBV7-2 and TRBJ1-1, with 7 bases matching TRBD1. Trimming at V came to 6 bases and at J to 5 bases, leaving 9 bases not matched to a gene. This CDR3 is built from 14 residues. CDR1 and CDR2 (germline): SGHTA, FQGNSA. The CDR3, as DNA: TGTGCCAGCAGGCCTCAGGGGGTACATACTGAAGCTTTCTTT. It translates to CASRPQGVHTEAFF.

The table lists this clonotype with many counts. J is TRBJ1-1 and V is TRBV7-2; D remains unclear. This CDR3 comprises 13 residues. Germline values: CDR1 SGHTA, CDR2 FQGNSA. The V gene lost 0 bases and the J gene lost 5 bases, with 7 bases spanning the gap. CDR3: CASSLAVETEAFF. The DNA for the CDR3 is TGTGCCAGCAGCTTAGCGGTGGAAACTGAAGCTTTCTTT.

This chain connects TRBV12-3 or TRBV12-4 to TRBJ1-3; a possible D gene is TRBD1 (5 bases). This CDR3 region has 14 residues. V lost 3 bases and J 2 bases, leaving 8 bases between the germline ends. Here the CDR3 DNA reads TGTGCCAGCAGTTTCGGGGGGACTGGAAACACCATATATTTT. Translated: CASSFGGTGNTIYF.

This clonotype was found many times. J is TRBJ1-5 and V is TRBV7-2, with D uncertain. This CDR3 contains 12 residues. From germline, CDR1 is SGHTA and CDR2 FQGNSA. V lost 4 bases to trimming and J lost 3 bases, with 4 bases between them. The chain's CDR3 is CASSSYNQPQHF. The CDR3 DNA reads as TGTGCCAGCAGCTCGTACAATCAGCCCCAGCATTTT.

This clonotype was observed many times. The chain is built from TRBV20-1 and TRBJ2-3, with 13 bases lining up with TRBD2. J lost 7 bases, V lost 5 bases, and 9 bases had no gene match. This CDR3 has 15 amino acids. The germline CDR1 and CDR2 sequences are DFQATT and SNEGSKA (reference sequence). The CDR3 spells CSAGPGTSGDYTQYF. The CDR3 DNA reads as TGCAGTGCTGGACCCGGGACTAGCGGGGATTATACGCAGTATTTT.

This clonotype was counted many times. The gene calls are TRBV28 and TRBJ2-7, with 10 bases matching TRBD1. Germline CDR1 MDHEN, CDR2 SYDVKM. V dropped 6 bases and J dropped 1; count of bases not matched to a gene: 3. This CDR3 is built from 14 residues. CDR3 DNA: TGTGCCAGCAGCCCGGGACAGGGGTCCTACGAGCAGTACTTC. Its translation is CASSPGQGSYEQYF.

There are many counts of this clonotype. This chain joins TRBV12-3 or TRBV12-4 and TRBJ1-1; TRBD1 is a possible D gene (5 bases). Trimming pared 6 bases from V and 5 bases from J, leaving 16 bases between. The CDR3 spans 14 residues. CDR3 loop: CASRPLGGGTEAFF. The DNA for the CDR3 is TGTGCCAGCAGGCCCTTGGGGGGGGGGACTGAAGCTTTCTTT.

This clonotype occurred many times. The rearrangement joins TRBV2 to TRBJ2-5; D is unresolved. The germline CDR1 and CDR2 sequences are SNHLY and FYNNEI. Trimming cost V 7 bases and J 1 base, with 10 bases left between them. This CDR3 contains 13 residues. CDR3 loop: CASKRQSQETQYF. The CDR3 bases are TGTGCCAGCAAGAGGCAGAGCCAAGAGACCCAGTACTTC.